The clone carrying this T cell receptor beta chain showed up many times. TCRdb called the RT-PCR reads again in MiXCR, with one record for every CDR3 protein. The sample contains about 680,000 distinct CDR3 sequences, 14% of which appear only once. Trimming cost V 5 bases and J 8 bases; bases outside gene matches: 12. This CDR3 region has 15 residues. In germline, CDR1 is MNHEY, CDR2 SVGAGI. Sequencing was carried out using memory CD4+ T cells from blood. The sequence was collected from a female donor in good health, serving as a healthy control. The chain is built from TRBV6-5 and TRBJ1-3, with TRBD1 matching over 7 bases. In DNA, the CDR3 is TGTGCCAGCAGTCTAGGGGGTCAGGGGGGAGACACCATATATTTT. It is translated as CASSLGGQGGDTIYF.